The 16 T cell receptor beta chains presented below share a single source sample, sequenced in a study of blood T cells in healthy people across ages. PCR was performed a second time for about 7 to 11 cycles using a sample-barcoded 5' primer and a J-beta primer mix. Using its own MiXCR run on the 5' RACE reads, TCRdb lists one record per CDR3 protein. The table records hundreds of thousands of distinct CDR3 sequences, 25% to 30% of them present only once. Sequencing input: blood. The receptors stem from a woman aged 70-85 years in good health.

The chain uses TRBV27 and TRBJ1-5; D ambiguous. Germline V gene lookup returns CDR1 MNHEY and CDR2 SMNVEV (reference sequence). The CDR3 length is 13 residues. Between the trimmed V and J ends, which lost 7 bases and 0 bases, there was a span of 7 bases. CDR3 nucleotides: TGTGCCAGCAAGAGTTATAGCAATCAGCCCCAGCATTTT. It is translated as CASKSYSNQPQHF.

This clonotype has just one count. The chain recombines TRBV19 with TRBJ2-3; 9 nucleotides match TRBD1. Germline assignment: CDR1 LNHDA and CDR2 SQIVND (reference sequence). There are 15 residues in the CDR3. After removal of 8 bases from V and 6 bases from J, the junction contained 12 bases not matched to a gene. CDR3 coding DNA: TGTGCCAGTTCCCCGGGACAGGGCTTTTTGGATACGCAGTATTTT. Protein sequence: CASSPGQGFLDTQYF.

The chain recombines TRBV2 with TRBJ2-4, with D possibly matching TRBD2 (5 bases). The CDR3 length is 16 residues. Germline V gives CDR1 SNHLY, CDR2 FYNNEI. V shed 2 bases and J shed 3 bases, with 14 bases lying between them. The CDR3 coding sequence is TGTGCCAGCAGTGAACGAAGTCCCGGAGGCAAAAACATTCAGTACTTC. It encodes CASSERSPGGKNIQYF.

V usage is TRBV27 and J usage is TRBJ2-3, with D perhaps assigned TRBD1 or TRBD2 (5 bases each). V was clipped by 4 bases and J by 4 bases, with 15 bases between them. This CDR3 is 15 amino acids long. CDR1 and CDR2 from the germline V gene are MNHEY and SMNVEV (reference sequence). The CDR3 DNA reads as TGTGCCAGCAGTTCCACTTCGTGGGACGCAGATACGCAGTATTTT. Protein product: CASSSTSWDADTQYF.

This clonotype was seen only a few times. One end of the junction fails to match germline, which may point to a read error. The chain has TRBV20-1 and TRBJ1-3; D is possibly TRBD1 (6 bases). This CDR3 is built from 13 residues. Germline V gives CDR1 DFQATT, CDR2 SNEGSKA (reference sequence). In nucleotides, the CDR3 is TGCGGTGCTGTAAGGGGGGCTGGAAACACCACATATTTT. It codes for CGAVRGAGNTTYF.

CDR3 in DNA: TGCGCCAGCAGCTTGACGTCAGGGTCTGGGGCCAACGTCCTGACTTTC. Encoded protein: CASSLTSGSGANVLTF. The rearrangement links TRBV5-1 to TRBJ2-6, with TRBD1 as a possible D gene (5 bases). The germline gives CDR1 SGHRS, CDR2 YFSETQ. The V end lost 1 base, the J end lost 1 base, and 9 bases lay between the germline ends. The CDR3 sequence is 16 residues long.

The chain carries TRBV6-1 and TRBJ1-2; D call uncertain. With 3 bases removed from V and 2 bases from J, the gap between germline ends came to 13 bases. The CDR3 sequence is 15 residues long. Germline values: CDR1 MNHNS, CDR2 SASEGT. CDR3 loop: CASSDGLSRNYGYTF. The CDR3 DNA reads TGTGCCAGCAGTGATGGACTCTCACGGAACTATGGCTACACCTTC.

The J gene is TRBJ2-5, the V gene TRBV7-2; possibly TRBD2 for D (5 bases). The J call may be wrong; the DNA end is better matched by TRBJ2-7. CDR3 size: 17 residues. Germline CDR1 reads SGHTA; CDR2 reads FQGNSA. The CDR3: CASSLPQKRSSSNEQYF. The CDR3 bases are TGTGCCAGCAGCTTACCTCAAAAGCGGTCCTCGAGCAACGAGCAGTACTTC.

This clonotype was detected ten times or more. The chain combines TRBV20-1 with TRBJ1-4; D unresolved. This CDR3 comprises 15 residues. CDR1 and CDR2 from the germline V gene are DFQATT and SNEGSKA (reference sequence). V shed 5 bases and J shed 8 bases, with 21 bases lying between them. This CDR3 is CSAHPAYLTGEKLFF. In DNA form, the CDR3 reads TGCAGTGCTCACCCAGCCTACCTAACCGGGGAAAAACTGTTTTTT.

V and J are TRBV28 and TRBJ1-2, with 7 positions matching TRBD1. Germline trimming cut 7 bases from V and 4 bases from J; bases unmatched to any gene: 9. The germline V gene encodes CDR1 MDHEN and CDR2 SYDVKM. This CDR3 comprises 14 residues. CDR3 amino acids: CASTGDSRTYGYTF. The CDR3 DNA reads as TGTGCCAGCACCGGGGACAGCCGCACCTATGGCTACACCTTC.

The V call is TRBV4-2, the J call TRBJ1-2; 8 bases align to TRBD1. The trim removed 4 bases at V and 6 bases at J, leaving 10 bases unmatched. The CDR3 spans 15 residues. Germline V gene data show CDR1 as LGHNA and CDR2 as YNFKEQ. CDR3 loop: CASSPVGTGTHGYTF. The DNA of the CDR3 is TGTGCCAGCAGCCCCGTGGGGACAGGTACCCATGGCTACACCTTC.

The V call is TRBV28, the J call TRBJ1-1; D gene uncertain. Germline values: CDR1 MDHEN, CDR2 SYDVKM. The CDR3 is made up of 12 amino acids. The germline V and J ends were trimmed by 2 bases and 1 base, with 2 bases remaining between them. CDR3 in DNA: TGTGCCAGCAGTTTACGGAACACTGAAGCTTTCTTT. Translation: CASSLRNTEAFF.

The chain has TRBV20-1 and TRBJ2-5; TRBD2 might be the D (6 bases). Germline values: CDR1 DFQATT, CDR2 SNEGSKA (reference sequence). The V end was cut by 6 bases, the J end by 5 bases, with 13 bases between. The CDR3 covers 12 residues. The CDR3, as DNA: TGCAGTGCGACCGACGGGAGTGAGACCCAGTACTTC. It specifies CSATDGSETQYF.

The rearrangement links TRBV5-1 to TRBJ2-3, with TRBD2 matching 8 bases. Germline V gene data show CDR1 as SGHRS and CDR2 as YFSETQ. This CDR3 spans 16 amino acids. Germline trimming cut 0 bases from V and 3 bases from J; bases unmatched to any gene: 6. The CDR3 sequence: CASSLDSSGATDTQYF. In DNA form, the CDR3 reads TGCGCCAGCAGCTTGGATAGTAGCGGGGCAACAGATACGCAGTATTTT.

The chain is built from TRBV2 and TRBJ2-5; 8 bases are shared with TRBD1. The DNA end is more similar to TRBJ2-1, so the J call may be wrong. CDR3 length: 13 residues. In germline, CDR1 is SNHLY, CDR2 FYNNEI. CDR3 in DNA: TGTGCCAGCAGGGCAGGACAGGGCAATGAGCAGTTCTTC. Its protein is CASRAGQGNEQFF.

This chain connects TRBV19 to TRBJ2-6; 8 bases line up with TRBD1. The germline V gene encodes CDR1 LNHDA and CDR2 SQIVND (reference sequence). The CDR3 extends over 15 amino acids. Trimming took 5 bases from V and 3 from J; bases not matched to a gene: 3. The CDR3 DNA sequence: TGTGCCAGTAGTTGGGACAGGATTGGGGCCAACGTCCTGACTTTC. Amino acids: CASSWDRIGANVLTF.